The next 19 T cell receptor beta chains were all read from a single sample in a study of blood T cell repertoires in COVID-19. The data were produced by immunoSEQ multiplex PCR, yet TCRdb's version contains in-frame clones alone and is incomplete. The sample lists some 73,000 clones; 82% were seen once. Sequencing was done on a sample of peripheral blood. Source of these receptors: a woman aged 55-75 years with acute or convalescent COVID-19.

The chain has TRBV24-1 and TRBJ2-1; D might be TRBD2 (5 bases). Germline lookup yields CDR1 KGHDR and CDR2 SFDVKD. Trimming took 8 bases from V and 8 from J, leaving 18 bases between them. CDR3 length: 14 residues. The CDR3 loop is CATKGPSMRDEQFF. The CDR3 nucleotides are TGTGCCACCAAGGGCCCCTCAATGAGGGATGAGCAGTTCTTC.

Comment on this clone: The sample contains more than one DNA sequence encoding this CDR3. The chain employs TRBV19 and TRBJ1-5; D gene unclear. V lost 1 base to trimming and J lost 0 bases, with 7 bases between them. Per the germline V gene, CDR1 is LNHDA and CDR2 is SQIVND (reference sequence). The CDR3 spans 15 residues. DNA of the CDR3: TGTGCCAGTAGTATAGGAGGCTATAGCAATCAGCCCCAGCATTTT. Amino acids: CASSIGGYSNQPQHF.

This sequence joins TRBV28 and TRBJ1-5; perhaps TRBD1 as D (6 bases). The V and J ends lost 2 bases and 2 bases respectively, with 10 bases between them. This CDR3 region has 15 residues. Germline CDR1 MDHEN, CDR2 SYDVKM. The CDR3 reads CASSLGGSGNQPQHF. CDR3 DNA: TGTGCCAGCAGTTTAGGGGGCTCGGGCAATCAGCCCCAGCATTTT.

The chain combines TRBV19 with TRBJ1-1; TRBD1 agrees at 8 bases. This CDR3 spans 16 amino acids. Germline V gene data show CDR1 as LNHDA and CDR2 as SQIVND (reference sequence). J was trimmed by 4 bases and V by 4 bases; bases with no gene match: 11. The CDR3 DNA reads TGTGCCAGTAGTACGCCAAGGACAGGGATGTTCACTGAAGCTTTCTTT. This codes for CASSTPRTGMFTEAFF.

This clone has just one count. V usage is TRBV7-9 and J usage is TRBJ2-6; no clear D. The CDR3 consists of 15 residues. V lost 3 bases and J 1 base, leaving 7 bases between the germline ends. Germline assignment: CDR1 SEHNR and CDR2 FQNEAQ (reference sequence). This CDR3 is CASSFSGSGANVLTF. CDR3 bases: TGTGCCAGCAGCTTCTCCGGGTCTGGGGCCAACGTCCTGACTTTC.

This clone showed up just a few times. The rearrangement joins TRBV4-1 to TRBJ1-2; D gene uncertain. The V end was cut by 3 bases, the J end by 4 bases, with 21 bases between. The germline CDR1 and CDR2 sequences are MGHRA and YSYEKL. This CDR3 comprises 17 residues. The CDR3 coding sequence is TGCGCCAGCAGCCAGGAAATAGTACCCCACGAGGGCTATGGCTACACCTTC. Amino acid sequence: CASSQEIVPHEGYGYTF.

The genes are TRBV9 and TRBJ1-6; 8 bases agree with TRBD1. This CDR3 region has 17 residues. The J segment lost 5 bases and the V segment lost 0 bases, leaving 7 bases of the junction unmatched. The germline gives CDR1 SGDLS, CDR2 YYNGEE. This chain's CDR3 is CASSVDPRTGNNSPLHF. The CDR3 nucleotides are TGTGCCAGCAGCGTAGACCCTCGGACAGGGAATAATTCACCCCTCCACTTT.

This rearrangement joins TRBV9 to TRBJ2-1; 8 nucleotides align to TRBD2. Germline V gene data show CDR1 as SGDLS and CDR2 as YYNGEE. V lost 3 bases and J lost 6; bases outside the gene matches: 17. This CDR3 contains 18 residues. CDR3 residues: CASSAYPKDSGRANEQFF. The CDR3 DNA reads as TGTGCCAGCAGCGCCTATCCGAAAGACAGCGGGAGAGCCAATGAGCAGTTCTTC.

V gene TRBV7-9 combines with J gene TRBJ2-7; 12 positions agree with TRBD2. Germline V CDR1 and CDR2: SEHNR, FQNEAQ (reference sequence). This CDR3 is built from 17 residues. Trimming removed 3 bases from V and 5 bases from J; junction bases left unmatched: 11. The CDR3 nucleotides read TGTGCCAGCAGCTTGGAGACTAGCGGGGGCCCCGGCGACGAGCAGTACTTC. It is translated as CASSLETSGGPGDEQYF.

This clone came up once. The chain joins TRBV13 to TRBJ2-7; maybe TRBD1 (6 bases). This CDR3 contains 14 residues. Germline V gives CDR1 PRHDT, CDR2 FYEKMQ (reference sequence). Trimming took 5 bases from V and 3 from J, leaving 14 bases between them. The CDR3 DNA reads as TGTGCCAGCAGCAGAGAGGGGGAGAACTACGAGCAGTACTTC. It specifies CASSREGENYEQYF.

J is TRBJ2-1 and V is TRBV20-1; TRBD2 matches 16 bases. Trimming cost V 3 bases and J 4 bases; bases outside gene matches: 3. The CDR3 loop spans 16 amino acids. CDR1 and CDR2 (germline): DFQATT, SNEGSKA (reference sequence). The CDR3 DNA is TGCAGTGCTAGTGGGACTAGCGGGAGGGTATACAATGAGCAGTTCTTC. This translates into CSASGTSGRVYNEQFF.

The chain links TRBV7-9 to TRBJ1-1; D gene unclear. V was shortened by 5 bases and J by 5 bases, with 12 bases between the two germline ends. Germline V gene lookup returns CDR1 SEHNR and CDR2 FQNEAQ (reference sequence). This CDR3 spans 13 amino acids. CDR3 protein: CASSLREGTEAFF. Here the CDR3 DNA reads TGTGCCAGCAGCCTGAGGGAGGGAACTGAAGCTTTCTTT.

The rearrangement uses TRBV19 and TRBJ1-1, with D possibly matching TRBD1 (6 bases). Trimming pared 5 bases from V and 4 bases from J, leaving 17 bases between. Germline values: CDR1 LNHDA, CDR2 SQIVND (reference sequence). CDR3 size: 15 residues. CDR3 residues: CASSFRAGRGTEAFF. Written as DNA, the CDR3 is TGTGCCAGTAGTTTTCGTGCGGGCAGGGGCACTGAAGCTTTCTTT.

The CDR3 DNA reads TGTGCCAGCAGTTTATTTTCGCGGGTTACAGCTTTCTTT. Translating gives CASSLFSRVTAFF. The chain uses TRBV28 and TRBJ1-1; D not certain. The germline V and J ends were trimmed by 1 base and 10 bases, with 13 bases remaining between them. In germline, CDR1 is MDHEN, CDR2 SYDVKM. The CDR3 has 13 amino acids.

The chain couples TRBV7-8 to TRBJ1-6, with TRBD1 identical over 7 bases. The CDR3 has 14 residues. Germline CDR1 and CDR2: SGHVS and FQNEAQ. J gave up 9 bases and V 1 base, and 3 bases lay outside the gene matches. The CDR3 reads CASSLGDRASPLHF. CDR3 DNA: TGTGCCAGCAGCTTAGGTGACAGGGCTTCACCCCTCCACTTT.

This sequence joins TRBV15 and TRBJ2-1; 9 positions agree with TRBD1. The V segment lost 7 bases and the J segment 0 bases; nucleotides outside the gene matches: 10. The CDR3 covers 17 residues. In germline, CDR1 is LNHNV, CDR2 YYDKDF (reference sequence). The DNA for the CDR3 is TGTGCCACCAAAGGGACAGGGCGGGACCTCTCCTACAATGAGCAGTTCTTC. It yields the protein CATKGTGRDLSYNEQFF.

The gene calls are TRBV12-5 and TRBJ1-5; D is perhaps TRBD1 (5 bases). The CDR3 length is 15 residues. Germline V gene sequence: CDR1 LGHNT, CDR2 FRNRAP. The V gene lost 6 bases and the J gene lost 1 base, with 13 bases spanning the gap. The CDR3 sequence is CASGQGVGSNQPQHF. In DNA form, the CDR3 reads TGTGCTAGTGGCCAGGGCGTTGGCAGCAATCAGCCCCAGCATTTT.

This chain links TRBV28 with TRBJ1-1; a weak D match, TRBD1 (5 bases). Trimming left V 1 base short and J 1 base short, with 13 bases between. CDR1 MDHEN and CDR2 SYDVKM come from the germline V gene. This CDR3 has 16 residues. CDR3 loop: CASSLFWIRGNTEAFF. The CDR3 bases are TGTGCCAGCAGTTTATTTTGGATAAGGGGGAACACTGAAGCTTTCTTT. Filled out from reference TRBV28 and TRBJ1-1, the complete variable domain reads DVKVTQSSRYLVKRTGEKVFLECVQDMDHENMFWYRQDPGLGLRLIYFSYDVKMKEKGDIPEGYSVSREKKERFSLILESASTNQTSMYLCASSLFWIRGNTEAFFGQGTRLTVV.

The rearrangement joins TRBV2 to TRBJ1-5, with 12 positions matching TRBD1. V lost 6 bases and J lost 3; bases outside the gene matches: 9. Germline-derived CDR1 and CDR2 are SNHLY and FYNNEI. This CDR3 comprises 17 residues. The CDR3: CASRKGTGGWDNQPQHF. CDR3 nucleotide sequence: TGTGCCAGCAGAAAAGGGACAGGGGGCTGGGACAATCAGCCCCAGCATTTT.